Included here is one TCR beta chain sequence, with context. MiXCR, applied by TCRdb to the 5' RACE reads, yields one record per CDR3 protein. The sample records around 250,000 distinct CDR3 sequences, 6.5% being singletons. These data are taken from a study of identical twins. Trimming pared 1 base from V and 5 bases from J, leaving 6 bases between. Germline V gives CDR1 LNHDA, CDR2 SQIVND (reference sequence). CDR3 size: 13 residues. Separately, the same data were catalogued under a study of T cells expressing NK-cell markers.

The source of this sequence is a woman aged 18-29 years in good health. The chain employs TRBV19 and TRBJ1-5; no clear D gene. The sample was CD8+ T cells sorted from blood. The CDR3 nucleotides read TGTGCCAGTAGTATAGGGCAGTATCAGCCCCAGCATTTT. This gives the protein CASSIGQYQPQHF.